The 13 T cell receptor beta chains below come from one sample, sequenced in a study of regulatory T cells in long-lasting Graves disease. HTBI primers from iRepertoire and Arm-PCR of CDR3 regions yielded the TCR beta libraries. TCRdb re-called the multiplex PCR reads through MiXCR, storing one row per CDR3 protein. This sample has a few hundred thousand distinct CDR3 sequences, with roughly 10% found just once. Time point: newly diagnosed GD, antithyroid drugs for less than 3 months. There was RNA extracted from PBMCs, and the TCR library was made from it. The sample also formed part of further work on T cells in Graves' hyperthyroidism and ophthalmopathy.

This material consisted of peripheral blood mononuclear cells (PBMCs), taken at new diagnosis, from a patient treated with antithyroid drugs. These receptors were collected from a woman aged 18 to 35 with Graves disease.

In its sample, this clonotype was seen many times. This chain links TRBV3-1 with TRBJ1-4; 9 bases align to TRBD1. Trimming cost V 1 base and J 10 bases; bases outside gene matches: 7. This CDR3 contains 15 residues. CDR1 and CDR2 from the germline V gene are LGHDT and YNNKEL (reference sequence). The CDR3 protein is CASSQVRDRDGKLFF. The CDR3 DNA reads as TGTGCCAGCAGCCAAGTCCGGGACAGGGATGGAAAACTGTTTTTT.

This clonotype was seen at least ten times. The chain carries TRBV29-1 and TRBJ2-3; TRBD1 matches 7 bases. Germline V lookup: CDR1 SQVTM, CDR2 ANQGSEA. Unmatched junction bases numbered 7, after V lost 7 bases and J lost 0 bases. The CDR3 loop spans 14 amino acids. CDR3 coding DNA: TGCAGCGCTCAGACAGGGCTTAGCACAGATACGCAGTATTTT. This translates into CSAQTGLSTDTQYF.

Comment on this clonotype: Possible read error: a much larger clone is one base away. The chain couples TRBV6-2 or TRBV6-3 to TRBJ1-1, with no clear D. Between the trimmed V and J ends, which lost 10 bases and 1 base, there was a span of 10 bases. The CDR3 extends over 12 amino acids. From germline, CDR1 is MNHEY and CDR2 SVGEGT. Here the CDR3 reads CAISSRNTEAFF. The CDR3 DNA reads as TGTGCCATCAGCTCCAGGAACACTGAAGCTTTCTTT.

This chain uses TRBV6-4 with TRBJ2-1; perhaps TRBD1 as D (6 bases). CDR1 is MRHNA, CDR2 SNTAGT, per germline. The germline V and J ends were trimmed by 6 bases and 1 base, with 13 bases remaining between them. The CDR3 runs to 15 residues. The CDR3 coding sequence is TGTGCCAGCAGCAGGGGAATGGGGTCCTACAATGAGCAGTTCTTC. It is translated as CASSRGMGSYNEQFF.

Note on this clonotype: This may be a read error: a much more frequent sequence differs by one nucleotide. The chain links TRBV27 to TRBJ2-7; 7 bases line up with TRBD1. After removal of 6 bases from V and 5 bases from J, the junction contained 10 bases not matched to a gene. Germline CDR1 is MNHEY and CDR2 is SMNVEV (reference sequence). There are 14 residues in the CDR3. CDR3 bases: TGTGCCAGCAGGACCGGGACAGAGGTGGACGAGCAGTACTTC. Translation: CASRTGTEVDEQYF.

This clonotype was seen at least ten times. V is TRBV12-3 or TRBV12-4 and J is TRBJ1-1; D is perhaps TRBD1 (6 bases). The CDR3 sequence is 14 residues long. The V end lost 6 bases, the J end lost 3 bases, and 14 bases lay between the germline ends. CDR3 loop: CASSSRDTDTEAFF. The CDR3 DNA reads TGTGCCAGCAGCTCCCGGGACACCGACACTGAAGCTTTCTTT.

A few counts support this clonotype. This chain connects TRBV28 to TRBJ2-7, with TRBD2 matching over 12 bases. The CDR3 totals 14 residues. V lost 6 bases, J lost 4 bases, and 4 bases stayed unmatched. Per germline, CDR1 MDHEN and CDR2 SYDVKM. CDR3 residues: CASRSSGRGYEQYF. The CDR3 DNA follows: TGTGCCAGCAGGTCTAGCGGGAGGGGTTACGAGCAGTACTTC.

This clonotype was seen repeatedly, ten times or more. The rearrangement joins TRBV5-1 to TRBJ1-3, with D unclear. V gave up 7 bases and J gave up 3 bases, with 20 bases separating them. CDR1 is SGHRS, CDR2 YFSETQ, per germline. The CDR3 sequence is 16 residues long. The CDR3 DNA follows: TGCGCCAGCGCGGCAGAACCTCTCCTCTTTGGAAACACCATATATTTT. Residues: CASAAEPLLFGNTIYF.

Turning to this clonotype: A much larger clone lies one base from this, so it may be a read error. This sequence joins TRBV7-9 and TRBJ2-1; D possibly corresponds to TRBD2 (6 bases). The CDR3 consists of 15 residues. Germline CDR1 SEHNR, CDR2 FQNEAQ (reference sequence). CDR3 amino acids: CVSSLAREPYNEQFF. The CDR3, as DNA: TGTGTCAGCAGCTTAGCGCGGGAACCCTACAATGAGCAGTTCTTC. Variable domain in full (rest from reference TRBV7-9 and TRBJ2-1): DTGVSQNPRHKITKRGQNVTFRCDPISEHNRLYWYRQTLGQGPEFLTYFQNEAQLEKSRLLSDRFSAERPKGSFSTLEIQRTEQGDSAMYLCVSSLAREPYNEQFFGPGTRLTVL.

Points on this clonotype: A clone one base away is much larger, so this may be a read error. This sequence joins TRBV7-3 and TRBJ2-1, with 7 bases lining up with TRBD1. The ends lost 4 bases at V and 5 bases at J; junction bases unmatched: 2. Germline V gene data show CDR1 as SGHTA and CDR2 as FQGTGA. This CDR3 has 13 amino acids. CDR3 protein: CASSWGQNNEQFF. The CDR3, as DNA: TGTGCCAGCAGCTGGGGACAGAACAATGAGCAGTTCTTC.

This clonotype was recorded at least ten times. CDR3 DNA sequence: TGCAGTGCTAAGCGGGGACTCACAGATACGCAGTATTTT. It is translated as CSAKRGLTDTQYF. The rearrangement links TRBV20-1 to TRBJ2-3, with 7 bases fitting TRBD2. The CDR3 is 13 residues long. Looked up from germline, CDR1 is DFQATT and CDR2 is SNEGSKA (reference sequence). With V trimmed by 4 bases and J by 2 bases, 3 bases remained unmatched.

In this sample, this clonotype turned up many times. This chain links TRBV20-1 with TRBJ2-2, with D uncertain. This CDR3 is 11 amino acids long. V was cut by 3 bases and J by 4 bases, with 3 bases left in between. Germline-derived CDR1 and CDR2 are DFQATT and SNEGSKA (reference sequence). CDR3 loop: CSARSTGELFF. CDR3 nucleotides: TGCAGTGCTAGGTCCACCGGGGAGCTGTTTTTT.

This chain joins TRBV10-3 and TRBJ2-7; D unclear. The CDR3 spans 15 residues. V dropped 3 bases and J dropped 4 bases, with 16 bases sitting between them. Germline-derived CDR1 and CDR2 are ENHRY and SYGVKD. DNA of the CDR3: TGTGCCATCAGTGAAGGGTGGGATCGATCTTACGAGCAGTACTTC. This gives the protein CAISEGWDRSYEQYF.